These 25 T cell receptor beta chains originate from one sample sequenced in a study of shared clonotypes between healthy human individuals. The method was immunoSEQ multiplex PCR; TCRdb's version includes in-frame clones alone and lacks a portion of them. The profile shows more than 400,000 clones, more than 65% of them singletons. Sample: PBMCs. Receptor source: a woman in her 40s in good health. Some clones in this sample may be carry-over from other donors' samples.

The chain employs TRBV7-3 and TRBJ2-3; 16 positions agree with TRBD2. V lost 6 bases and J lost 6; bases outside the gene matches: 6. The length of the CDR3 is 16 residues. CDR1 SGHTA and CDR2 FQGTGA come from the germline V gene. CDR3 coding DNA: TGTGCCAGCAGTGGGACTAGCGGGAGGGCTCGGGATACGCAGTATTTT. The encoded protein is CASSGTSGRARDTQYF.

As regards this clone: This likely came from a read error, as a far larger clone is one base away. V is TRBV2 and J is TRBJ2-7; D not resolved. From germline, CDR1 is SNHLY and CDR2 FYNNEI. V dropped 5 bases and J dropped 1 base, with 9 bases sitting between them. This CDR3 is built from 13 residues. The CDR3 here is CASSSNGSYEQYF. The CDR3 bases are TGTGCCAGCAGTTCCAACGGGTCCTACGAGCAGTACTTC.

This clone showed up many times. The rearrangement joins TRBV30 to TRBJ1-2, with D uncertain. This CDR3 has 12 residues. Germline CDR1 reads GTSNPN; CDR2 reads SVGIG (reference sequence). With 1 base removed from V and 8 bases from J, the gap between germline ends came to 11 bases. CDR3 coding DNA: TGTGCCTGGAGTGCCAGTCTATGGGGCTACACCTTC. Translation: CAWSASLWGYTF.

The J gene is TRBJ2-7, the V gene TRBV5-5; no definite D call. This CDR3 comprises 14 residues. The germline V gene encodes CDR1 SGHKS and CDR2 YYEKEE (reference sequence). With 4 bases removed from V and 2 bases from J, the gap between germline ends came to 13 bases. The CDR3 reads CASSRDPLPYEQYF. In DNA, the CDR3 is TGTGCCAGCAGCCGAGATCCCCTCCCCTACGAGCAGTACTTC.

A few counts support this clone. One end of the junction does not line up with germline, which may come from a read error. The chain is built from TRBV2 and TRBJ2-3; TRBD1 is a possible D gene (5 bases). The CDR3 is 12 amino acids. Germline assignment: CDR1 SNHLY and CDR2 FYNNEI. The CDR3 is CASSEPTDTQYF. In DNA form, the CDR3 reads TGTGCCAGCAGTGAACCGACAGACACGCAGTATTTT.

The chain employs TRBV2 and TRBJ2-5, with D perhaps being TRBD1 or TRBD2 (5 bases each). Trimming left V 3 bases short and J 1 base short, with 21 bases between. Germline loops: CDR1 SNHLY, CDR2 FYNNEI. The CDR3 totals 18 residues. Here the CDR3 reads CASSDFQGKWGIQETQYF. The CDR3 DNA follows: TGTGCCAGCAGTGATTTTCAGGGAAAGTGGGGGATCCAAGAGACCCAGTACTTC.

The chain joins TRBV9 to TRBJ2-3; 9 bases align to TRBD2. This CDR3 has 16 amino acids. Germline values: CDR1 SGDLS, CDR2 YYNGEE. The ends lost 0 bases at V and 1 base at J; junction bases unmatched: 3. CDR3 bases: TGTGCCAGCAGCGTAGTAGCGGGAGAGGGCACAGATACGCAGTATTTT. This codes for CASSVVAGEGTDTQYF.

The chain combines TRBV28 with TRBJ1-2; D is possibly TRBD1 (6 bases). The length of the CDR3 is 12 residues. Germline CDR1 MDHEN, CDR2 SYDVKM. The germline V and J ends were trimmed by 8 bases and 8 bases, with 15 bases remaining between them. This CDR3 is CASSRGAYGYTF. CDR3 coding DNA: TGTGCCAGCTCCCGGGGGGCTTACGGCTACACCTTC.

This clone was seen just once. A much larger clone differs by one base, so this may be a read error. Other DNA sequences in this sample translate to the same CDR3. The gene calls are TRBV6-4 and TRBJ2-3; D is unclear. With 6 bases removed from V and 3 bases from J, the gap between germline ends came to 16 bases. The CDR3 extends over 15 amino acids. The germline CDR1 and CDR2 sequences are MRHNA and SNTAGT. DNA for the CDR3: TGTGCCAGCAGCGGTGGTGGCAAAGATACAGATACGCAGTATTTT. Residues: CASSGGGKDTDTQYF.

V and J are TRBV7-2 and TRBJ2-1; 9 nucleotides line up with TRBD2. CDR1 and CDR2 from the germline V gene are SGHTA and FQGNSA. V gave up 1 base and J gave up 12 bases; unmatched junction bases: 10. This CDR3 comprises 15 residues. The CDR3 DNA follows: TGTGCCAGCAGCTTAGGTCGGGCTAGCGGGAATAGGCAGTTCTTC. It yields the protein CASSLGRASGNRQFF.

J is TRBJ1-4 and V is TRBV19; D ambiguous. CDR3 length equals 14 residues. The V and J ends lost 1 base and 5 bases respectively, with 8 bases between them. CDR1 and CDR2 (germline): LNHDA, SQIVND (reference sequence). As DNA, the CDR3 is TGTGCCAGTAGTATAGGCAGACCGAATGAAAAACTGTTTTTT. This translates into CASSIGRPNEKLFF.

This rearrangement joins TRBV6-1 to TRBJ1-5; D perhaps matches TRBD1 (5 bases). Germline CDR1 and CDR2: MNHNS and SASEGT. The length of the CDR3 is 15 residues. V lost 2 bases and J lost 2, with 10 bases in between. CDR3 sequence reads: CASSESLGRNQPQHF. CDR3 sequence (DNA): TGTGCCAGCAGTGAAAGCCTGGGGCGCAATCAGCCCCAGCATTTT.

For this clone: A far larger clone lies a single base away; this is likely a read error. The chain joins TRBV15 to TRBJ1-2; no firm D call. CDR3 length equals 15 residues. CDR1 and CDR2 (germline): LNHNV, YYDKDF (reference sequence). CDR3 sequence (DNA): TGTGCCACCAGCAGAGATCGTGCGTCTGTTGTTGGCTACGCCTTC. This gives the protein CATSRDRASVVGYAF.

The DNA of the CDR3 is TGCGCCAGCAGCCAAGGACTAGCGGGAGGGATCACAGATACGCAGTATTTT. This codes for CASSQGLAGGITDTQYF. This rearrangement joins TRBV5-1 to TRBJ2-3; 15 bases align to TRBD2. J gave up 2 bases and V 4 bases, and 5 bases lay outside the gene matches. Germline values: CDR1 SGHRS, CDR2 YFSETQ. The CDR3 is 17 residues long.

The chain joins TRBV7-2 to TRBJ1-2; D remains unclear. The CDR3 loop spans 13 amino acids. V was shortened by 1 base and J by 3 bases, with 6 bases between the two germline ends. Germline V gene data show CDR1 as SGHTA and CDR2 as FQGNSA. CDR3 sequence reads: CASSLERYYGYTF. The CDR3 nucleotides read TGTGCCAGCAGCTTAGAACGCTACTATGGCTACACCTTC.

The chain uses TRBV29-1 and TRBJ2-1, with no clear D. CDR1 SQVTM and CDR2 ANQGSEA come from the germline V gene. The V and J ends lost 5 bases and 9 bases respectively, with 11 bases between them. The CDR3 sequence is 11 residues long. CDR3 nucleotide sequence: TGCAGCGTTCGCCTTCAAGGTGAGCAGTTCTTC. This gives the protein CSVRLQGEQFF.

This chain links TRBV27 with TRBJ2-7; a weak D match, TRBD2 (6 bases). The CDR3 is 16 amino acids. V dropped 5 bases and J dropped 0 bases, with 17 bases sitting between them. Germline V gene lookup returns CDR1 MNHEY and CDR2 SMNVEV (reference sequence). CDR3 amino acids: CASSLGTPPSSYEQYF. CDR3 bases: TGTGCCAGCAGTCTCGGGACTCCTCCTAGCTCCTACGAGCAGTACTTC.

Worth noting for this clone: This likely came from a read error, as a far larger clone is one base away. Other DNA sequences in the same sample also yield this CDR3. The CDR3 bases are TGCGCCAGCAGCCGGGACAGCGCTTACGAGCAGTACTTC. Translation gives CASSRDSAYEQYF. The rearrangement joins TRBV5-1 to TRBJ2-7; 7 nucleotides agree with TRBD1. The CDR3 covers 13 residues. Germline V gene sequence: CDR1 SGHRS, CDR2 YFSETQ. Losses at the gene ends were 4 bases for V and 4 bases for J; bases not matched to a gene: 5. Based on the CDR3 plus reference TRBV5-1 and TRBJ2-7, the full variable domain is KAGVTQTPRYLIKTRGQQVTLSCSPISGHRSVSWYQQTPGQGLQFLFEYFSETQRNKGNFPGRFSGRQFSNSRSEMNVSTLELGDSALYLCASSRDSAYEQYFGPGTRLTVT.

J is TRBJ2-1 and V is TRBV5-1; TRBD1 agrees at 8 bases. Germline-derived CDR1 and CDR2 are SGHRS and YFSETQ. The CDR3 contains 14 residues. J was trimmed by 7 bases and V by 4 bases; bases with no gene match: 7. DNA of the CDR3: TGCGCCAGCAGCCCCGGGACAGGCTATAATGAGCAGTTCTTC. Its protein is CASSPGTGYNEQFF.

J is TRBJ1-5 and V is TRBV7-2, with a weak D call TRBD1 (5 bases). Looked up from germline, CDR1 is SGHTA and CDR2 is FQGNSA. Trimming took 5 bases from V and 10 from J, leaving 9 bases between them. The CDR3 has 11 residues. DNA for the CDR3: TGTGCCAGCAGCCGGGACGGTCCCCAGCATTTT. Its protein is CASSRDGPQHF.

Note on this clone: This likely came from a read error, as a far larger clone is one base away. Other DNA sequences within the sample encode an identical CDR3. The chain is built from TRBV30 and TRBJ2-7; TRBD2 might be the D (6 bases). Germline loops: CDR1 GTSNPN, CDR2 SVGIG (reference sequence). CDR3 length: 10 residues. CDR3 loop: CAFGGFEQYF. The CDR3 DNA reads as TGTGCATTTGGGGGGTTCGAGCAGTACTTC.

The V call is TRBV7-2, the J call TRBJ1-4, with D uncertain. Between the trimmed V and J ends, which lost 4 bases and 3 bases, there was a span of 6 bases. CDR1 SGHTA and CDR2 FQGNSA come from the germline V gene. CDR3 length equals 13 residues. The CDR3 DNA reads as TGTGCCAGCAGCTACTCACCTAATGAAAAACTGTTTTTT. Its translation: CASSYSPNEKLFF.

This chain links TRBV28 with TRBJ1-4; TRBD1 is a possible D gene (5 bases). Looked up from germline, CDR1 is MDHEN and CDR2 is SYDVKM. The CDR3 runs to 16 residues. V was trimmed by 3 bases and J by 4 bases, leaving 15 bases between them. The CDR3 nucleotides read TGTGCCAGCAGTTTTCCCGCCCGGGACGGTAATGAAAAACTGTTTTTT. This gives the protein CASSFPARDGNEKLFF.

The chain recombines TRBV7-2 with TRBJ2-5, with D possibly TRBD2 on 6 matching bases. Trimming cost V 6 bases and J 3 bases, with 14 bases left between them. Germline values: CDR1 SGHTA, CDR2 FQGNSA. The CDR3 sequence is 14 residues long. The CDR3 reads CASRPSWGEETQYF. The CDR3 nucleotides are TGTGCCAGCAGACCGTCCTGGGGGGAAGAGACCCAGTACTTC.

This clone was detected only once. The rearrangement joins TRBV4-1 to TRBJ2-1; D gene ambiguous. CDR1 and CDR2 from the germline V gene are MGHRA and YSYEKL. Trimming took off 0 bases at V and 2 bases at J, with 8 bases between the two ends. This CDR3 region has 15 residues. The CDR3 loop reads CASSQDGRTYNEQFF. The CDR3 bases are TGCGCCAGCAGCCAAGATGGAAGAACCTACAATGAGCAGTTCTTC.